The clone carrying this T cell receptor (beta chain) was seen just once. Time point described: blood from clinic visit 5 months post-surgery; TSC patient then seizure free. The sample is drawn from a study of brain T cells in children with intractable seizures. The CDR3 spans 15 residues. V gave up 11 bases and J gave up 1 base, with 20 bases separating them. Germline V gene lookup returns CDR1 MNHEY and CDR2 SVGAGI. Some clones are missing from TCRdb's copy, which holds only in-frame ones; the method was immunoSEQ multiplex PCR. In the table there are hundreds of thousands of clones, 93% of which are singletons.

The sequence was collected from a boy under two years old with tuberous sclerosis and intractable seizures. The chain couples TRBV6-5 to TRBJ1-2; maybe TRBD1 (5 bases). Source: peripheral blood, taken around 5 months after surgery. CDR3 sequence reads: CALNPKGIGNYGYTF. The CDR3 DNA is TGTGCCTTAAATCCAAAGGGGATTGGTAACTATGGCTACACCTTC.